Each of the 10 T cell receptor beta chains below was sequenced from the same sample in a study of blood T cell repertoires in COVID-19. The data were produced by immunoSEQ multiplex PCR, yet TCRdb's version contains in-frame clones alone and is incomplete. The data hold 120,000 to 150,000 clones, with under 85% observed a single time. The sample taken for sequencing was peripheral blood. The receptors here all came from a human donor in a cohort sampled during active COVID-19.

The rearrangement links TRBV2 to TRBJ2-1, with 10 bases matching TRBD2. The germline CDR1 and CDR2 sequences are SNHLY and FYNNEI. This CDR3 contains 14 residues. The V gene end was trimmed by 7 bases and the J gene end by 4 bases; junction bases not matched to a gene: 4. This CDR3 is CASKSGGAYNEQFF. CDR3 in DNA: TGTGCCAGCAAGAGCGGGGGGGCGTACAATGAGCAGTTCTTC.

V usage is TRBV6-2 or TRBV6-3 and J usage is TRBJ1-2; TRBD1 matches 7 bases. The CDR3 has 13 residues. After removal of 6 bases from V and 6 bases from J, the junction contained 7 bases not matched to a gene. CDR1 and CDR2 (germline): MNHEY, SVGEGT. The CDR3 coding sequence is TGTGCCAGCAGCCCCAGACAGGGTCATGGCTACACCTTC. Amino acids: CASSPRQGHGYTF.

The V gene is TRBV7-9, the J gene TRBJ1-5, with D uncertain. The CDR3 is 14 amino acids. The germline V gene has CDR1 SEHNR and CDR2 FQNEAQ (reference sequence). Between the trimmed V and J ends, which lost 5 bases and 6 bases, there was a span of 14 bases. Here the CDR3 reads CASSPGEGSQPQHF. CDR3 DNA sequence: TGTGCCAGCAGCCCTGGGGAGGGCAGTCAGCCCCAGCATTTT.

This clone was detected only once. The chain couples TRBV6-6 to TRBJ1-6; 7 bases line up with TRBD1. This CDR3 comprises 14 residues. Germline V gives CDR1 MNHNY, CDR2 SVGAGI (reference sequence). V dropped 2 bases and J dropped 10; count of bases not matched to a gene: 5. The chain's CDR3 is CASSYDRVGSPLHF. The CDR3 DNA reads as TGTGCCAGCAGTTACGACAGGGTTGGATCACCCCTCCACTTT.

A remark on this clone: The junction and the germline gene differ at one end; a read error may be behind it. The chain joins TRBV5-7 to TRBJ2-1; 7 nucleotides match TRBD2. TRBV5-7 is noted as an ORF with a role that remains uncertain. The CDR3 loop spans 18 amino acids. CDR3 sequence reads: CASTLGTSVNSSYNEQFF. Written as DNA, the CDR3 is TGTGCCAGCACCTTGGGTACTAGCGTTAATAGCTCCTACAATGAGCAGTTCTTC.

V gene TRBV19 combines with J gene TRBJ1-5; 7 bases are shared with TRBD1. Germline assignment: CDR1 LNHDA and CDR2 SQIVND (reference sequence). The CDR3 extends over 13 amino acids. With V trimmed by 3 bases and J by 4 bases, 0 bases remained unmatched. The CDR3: CASSMTGNQPQHF. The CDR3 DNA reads TGTGCCAGTAGTATGACAGGGAATCAGCCCCAGCATTTT.

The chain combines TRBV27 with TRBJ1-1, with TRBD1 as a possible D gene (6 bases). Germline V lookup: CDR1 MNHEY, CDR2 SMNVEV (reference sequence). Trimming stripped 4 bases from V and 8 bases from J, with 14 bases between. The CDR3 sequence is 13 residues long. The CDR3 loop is CASSSSIQGEAFF. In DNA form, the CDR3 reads TGTGCCAGCAGTTCTTCCATACAGGGAGAAGCTTTCTTT.

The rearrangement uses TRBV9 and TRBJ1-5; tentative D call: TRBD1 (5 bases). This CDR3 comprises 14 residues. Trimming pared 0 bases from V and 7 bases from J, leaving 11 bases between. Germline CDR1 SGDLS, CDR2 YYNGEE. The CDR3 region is CASSVGAPGQPQHF. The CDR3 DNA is TGTGCCAGCAGCGTAGGGGCCCCAGGGCAGCCCCAGCATTTT.

CDR3 loop: CASRNPRDRPMNTEAFF. The DNA for the CDR3 is TGTGCCAGCAGAAACCCTCGGGACAGACCTATGAACACTGAAGCTTTCTTT. The rearrangement uses TRBV28 and TRBJ1-1; 7 positions match TRBD1. CDR1 and CDR2 from the germline V gene are MDHEN and SYDVKM. The CDR3 has 17 amino acids. With V trimmed by 6 bases and J by 0 bases, 13 bases remained unmatched. The complete variable domain, with remaining parts taken from reference TRBV28 and TRBJ1-1, reads DVKVTQSSRYLVKRTGEKVFLECVQDMDHENMFWYRQDPGLGLRLIYFSYDVKMKEKGDIPEGYSVSREKKERFSLILESASTNQTSMYLCASRNPRDRPMNTEAFFGQGTRLTVV.

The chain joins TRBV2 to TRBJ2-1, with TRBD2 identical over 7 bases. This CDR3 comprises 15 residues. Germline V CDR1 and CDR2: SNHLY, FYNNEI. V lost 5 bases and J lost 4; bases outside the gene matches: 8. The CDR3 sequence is CASSPSGGPYNEQFF. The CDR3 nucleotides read TGTGCCAGCAGTCCCTCGGGGGGACCGTACAATGAGCAGTTCTTC.